Listed here is a single TCR beta chain. Its antigen remains unidentified. Thyroid surgery had not been preceded by any treatment in any patient. How the authors handled the data: Clinicopathological groups of papillary thyroid cancer showed CDR3 differences that were used to build a distant-metastasis classifier. TCRdb recomputed clones from the PCR reads via MiXCR. These V and J calls originate from TCRdb's pipeline instead of the authors' own analysis. The sample lists 15,000 to 20,000 clones, about a third occurring once. The data derive from a study of metastatic and nonmetastatic thyroid tumors. Study as a whole: The authors compared repertoires across blood and tumor or nodule tissue from malignant and benign thyroid patients. Overall study findings and caveats: The reported finding was significantly higher TCR beta diversity in malignant thyroid tumors relative to benign nodules, in blood and tumor.

The CDR3 loop spans 16 amino acids. Germline V gene sequence: CDR1 DFQATT, CDR2 SNEGSKA (reference sequence). The V gene end was trimmed by 5 bases and the J gene end by 3 bases; junction bases not matched to a gene: 14. This chain links TRBV20-1 with TRBJ2-3; 7 bases are a match to TRBD2. This clonotype was sampled from a male donor with papillary thyroid cancer or a benign thyroid nodule (not recorded which). Some clones in this sample may be carry-over from other donors' samples. The sequenced sample was tumor tissue. CDR3 DNA sequence: TGCAGTGCTCCAAGTCTCCTAGCGGTAGGGACAGATACGCAGTATTTT. It encodes CSAPSLLAVGTDTQYF.